This entry lists 7 T cell receptor beta chains sequenced from one sample in a study of blood T cell repertoires in COVID-19. The protocol was immunoSEQ multiplex PCR, while the TCRdb copy is restricted to in-frame clones and leaves out a portion. The sample holds around 300,000 clones, more than 70% seen once. Sequences were obtained from PBMCs or T cells enriched from blood (not recorded which). The receptors derive from a woman in her twenties or thirties who had recovered from COVID-19.

The V call is TRBV7-9, the J call TRBJ1-2, with 7 bases aligning to TRBD1. The V gene's germline CDR1 is SEHNR and CDR2 FQNEAQ (reference sequence). The V segment lost 3 bases and the J segment 3 bases; nucleotides outside the gene matches: 10. The CDR3 is made up of 16 amino acids. CDR3 bases: TGTGCCAGCAGCTTTACCCAGGGGGGCTTTTACTATGGCTACACCTTC. Translated, it gives CASSFTQGGFYYGYTF.

This clone was counted between two and nine times. V gene TRBV11-2 combines with J gene TRBJ2-5, with 13 bases that match TRBD2. Germline CDR1 reads SGHAT; CDR2 reads FQNNGV. The CDR3 is 16 residues long. V lost 5 bases to trimming and J lost 3 bases; unmatched junction nucleotides: 6. CDR3 residues: CASSGRLAGGEETQYF. The CDR3 DNA sequence: TGTGCCAGCAGCGGGAGACTAGCGGGGGGAGAAGAGACCCAGTACTTC.

The rearrangement links TRBV11-3 to TRBJ1-1; D perhaps matches TRBD1 (6 bases). The CDR3 spans 12 residues. Germline CDR1 SGHNT, CDR2 YENEEA. V lost 4 bases to trimming and J lost 7 bases, with 10 bases between them. The CDR3 here is CASSWKGGEAFF. Written as DNA, the CDR3 is TGTGCCAGCAGCTGGAAAGGGGGTGAAGCTTTCTTT.

J is TRBJ2-5 and V is TRBV11-3, with D possibly TRBD2 on 5 matching bases. Germline V gene lookup returns CDR1 SGHNT and CDR2 YENEEA. This CDR3 region has 14 residues. The V end was cut by 4 bases, the J end by 1 base, with 10 bases between. The CDR3 loop is CASSSDGIQETQYF. The DNA of the CDR3 is TGTGCCAGCAGCTCAGACGGGATCCAAGAGACCCAGTACTTC.

The chain combines TRBV4-3 with TRBJ1-1; the D gene is possibly TRBD1 (6 bases). The CDR3 totals 13 residues. V dropped 4 bases and J dropped 7 bases, with 13 bases sitting between them. Germline V CDR1 and CDR2: LGHNA, YSLEER. The CDR3 nucleotides are TGCGCCAGCAGCCGAAGCGGACAGAGTGAAGCTTTCTTT. It is translated as CASSRSGQSEAFF.

This clone appeared once. V usage is TRBV20-1 and J usage is TRBJ1-2, with no clear D. Germline CDR1 DFQATT, CDR2 SNEGSKA (reference sequence). The CDR3 runs to 11 residues. Trimming shortened V by 5 bases and J by 2 bases, and 6 bases separated the two germline ends. The CDR3: CSAWENYGYTF. In DNA form, the CDR3 reads TGCAGTGCTTGGGAGAACTATGGCTACACCTTC.

The rearrangement uses TRBV5-1 and TRBJ2-1, with 8 bases that match TRBD1. Germline values: CDR1 SGHRS, CDR2 YFSETQ. The CDR3 runs 15 residues. After removal of 3 bases from V and 7 bases from J, the junction contained 9 bases not matched to a gene. The CDR3 sequence is CASSSSGGVKNEQFF. CDR3 coding DNA: TGCGCCAGCAGCTCTTCAGGGGGCGTGAAAAATGAGCAGTTCTTC.